The rows below give T cell receptor beta chains drawn from one sample of a study of cytomegalovirus exposure and HLA in healthy donors. Here immunoSEQ multiplex PCR was the method, and the copy in TCRdb shows in-frame clones only, minus some. The table lists 250,000 to 350,000 clones, more than 75% of them singletons, with roughly 1% in the top ten. The sequenced sample was PBMCs. These TCRs come from a young woman in good health and CMV-seronegative. Both conserved end residues are part of each CDR3. Each record gives: CDR3 protein, CDR3 DNA, D gene, clone size, J gene, V gene. D genes are given only for firm matches. For some rows the clone size is stated as once, few or many, or as a class when expanded; others skip it.

CDR3: CASSWAGLNTEAFF; DNA: TGTGCCAGCAGTTGGGCAGGCCTAAACACTGAAGCTTTCTTT; D: NA; size: NA; J: TRBJ1-1; V: TRBV27
CDR3: CASSSAKKGWTEAFF; DNA: TGTGCCAGCAGCTCGGCAAAAAAGGGGTGGACTGAAGCTTTCTTT; D: NA; size: NA; J: TRBJ1-1; V: TRBV5-4
CDR3: CSAYINTEAFF; DNA: TGCAGTGCTTATATTAACACTGAAGCTTTCTTT; D: NA; size: NA; J: TRBJ1-1; V: TRBV20-1
CDR3: CASTQQTNEQFF; DNA: TGTGCCAGCACTCAACAGACGAATGAGCAGTTCTTC; D: NA; size: NA; J: TRBJ2-1; V: TRBV25-1
CDR3: CASSPPLGGQGGANVLTF; DNA: TGTGCCAGCAGCCCACCCCTGGGAGGGCAGGGAGGGGCCAACGTCCTGACTTTC; D: TRBD2; size: NA; J: TRBJ2-6; V: TRBV7-9
CDR3: CASSLGQANTEAFF; DNA: TGCGCCAGCAGCCTGGGACAGGCGAACACTGAAGCTTTCTTT; D: TRBD1; size: NA; J: TRBJ1-1; V: TRBV5-1
CDR3: CASSSSKDRAYGYTF; DNA: TGTGCCAGCAGCTCTTCAAAGGACAGGGCTTATGGCTACACCTTC; D: TRBD1; size: NA; J: TRBJ1-2; V: TRBV11-2
CDR3: CASRPRTGLSYEQYF; DNA: TGTGCCAGTAGACCCCGGACAGGTCTCTCCTACGAGCAGTACTTC; D: TRBD1; size: NA; J: TRBJ2-7; V: TRBV19
CDR3: CATSNPIGTGESLDPLYEQYF; DNA: TGTGCCACCAGTAACCCAATAGGGACAGGGGAGTCCCTTGACCCTCTCTACGAGCAGTACTTC; D: TRBD1; size: NA; J: TRBJ2-7; V: TRBV15
CDR3: CASSQGGLSNNEQFF; DNA: TGTGCCAGCAGCCAGGGAGGCCTATCTAACAATGAGCAGTTCTTC; D: NA; size: NA; J: TRBJ2-1; V: TRBV5-6
CDR3: CASSKETGFGTEAFF; DNA: TGTGCCAGCAGCAAAGAAACCGGGTTTGGCACTGAAGCTTTCTTT; D: NA; size: NA; J: TRBJ1-1; V: TRBV9
CDR3: CASSPTSKSYNEQFF; DNA: TGTGCCAGCTCCCCGACTAGCAAGTCCTACAATGAGCAGTTCTTC; D: TRBD2; size: NA; J: TRBJ2-1; V: TRBV18
CDR3: CASSYGTRTGVETQYF; DNA: TGTGCCAGCAGTTACGGTACCCGGACAGGGGTAGAGACCCAGTACTTC; D: TRBD1; size: NA; J: TRBJ2-5; V: TRBV6-6
CDR3: CASSESGGYNEQFF; DNA: TGCGCCAGCAGTGAGTCCGGTGGCTACAATGAGCAGTTCTTC; D: NA; size: NA; J: TRBJ2-1; V: TRBV10-1
CDR3: CATSAGNSYNSPLHF; DNA: TGTGCCACCAGTGCCGGGAACTCCTATAATTCACCCCTCCACTTT; D: NA; size: few; J: TRBJ1-6; V: TRBV15
CDR3: CSVEDRDTLVEQFF; DNA: TGCAGCGTTGAGGACCGGGACACCCTCGTAGAGCAGTTCTTC; D: NA; size: NA; J: TRBJ2-1; V: TRBV29-1
CDR3: CATSRDRGGGPSGYTF; DNA: TGTGCCACCAGCAGAGATCGGGGCGGGGGTCCCTCCGGCTACACCTTC; D: NA; size: NA; J: TRBJ1-2; V: TRBV15
CDR3: CASSYSLRDTQYF; DNA: TGTGCCAGCAGTTACTCCCTCCGAGATACGCAGTATTTT; D: NA; size: NA; J: TRBJ2-3; V: TRBV6-5
CDR3: CASSPGLDWNSPLHF; DNA: TGCGCCAGCAGCCCGGGACTCGATTGGAATTCACCCCTCCACTTT; D: NA; size: NA; J: TRBJ1-6; V: TRBV4-1
CDR3: CSVVGLAGSYEQYF; DNA: TGCAGCGTTGTGGGTCTAGCGGGGTCCTACGAGCAGTACTTC; D: TRBD2; size: NA; J: TRBJ2-7; V: TRBV29-1
CDR3: CASFGQYTDTQYF; DNA: TGTGCCAGCTTCGGACAGTACACAGATACGCAGTATTTT; D: NA; size: NA; J: TRBJ2-3; V: TRBV27
CDR3: CASSLIHSGYGYTF; DNA: TGTGCCAGCAGTTTAATCCATTCGGGCTATGGCTACACCTTC; D: NA; size: NA; J: TRBJ1-2; V: TRBV28
CDR3: CARTSGPGGAFF; DNA: TGTGCCAGGACTTCCGGGCCCGGAGGGGCTTTCTTT; D: NA; size: NA; J: TRBJ1-1; V: TRBV2
CDR3: CASSLGGAYNEKLFF; DNA: TGCGCCAGCAGCTTGGGGGGAGCCTACAATGAAAAACTGTTTTTT; D: NA; size: NA; J: TRBJ1-4; V: TRBV5-1
CDR3: CASSLGTGSKETQYF; DNA: TGTGCCAGCAGCTTGGGGACTGGTTCTAAGGAGACCCAGTACTTC; D: NA; size: NA; J: TRBJ2-5; V: TRBV5-4
CDR3: CASSPNSGGATDTQYF; DNA: TGTGCCAGCTCACCAAATTCAGGCGGGGCCACAGATACGCAGTATTTT; D: NA; size: NA; J: TRBJ2-3; V: TRBV18
CDR3: CASSSLSDEQFF; DNA: TGTGCCAGCTCCTCTCTCTCCGATGAGCAGTTCTTC; D: NA; size: NA; J: TRBJ2-1; V: TRBV18
CDR3: CASRKTSVNEQFF; DNA: TGTGCCAGCAGGAAAACTAGCGTTAATGAGCAGTTCTTC; D: TRBD2; size: NA; J: TRBJ2-1; V: TRBV6-5
CDR3: CAISEAGAETQYF; DNA: TGTGCCATCAGTGAGGCGGGAGCGGAGACCCAGTACTTC; D: TRBD2; size: NA; J: TRBJ2-5; V: TRBV10-3
CDR3: CASSPTANTEAFF; DNA: TGTGCCAGCTCACCGACAGCGAACACTGAAGCTTTCTTT; D: NA; size: NA; J: TRBJ1-1; V: TRBV18
CDR3: CASSAYRVRAGNEQFF; DNA: TGTGCCAGCAGTGCTTACCGGGTCAGAGCCGGCAATGAGCAGTTCTTC; D: NA; size: NA; J: TRBJ2-1; V: TRBV28
CDR3: CASSSPTKLAGGYSSYNEQFF; DNA: TGTGCCAGCAGTTCCCCGACAAAACTAGCGGGAGGTTATAGCTCCTACAATGAGCAGTTCTTC; D: TRBD2; size: NA; J: TRBJ2-1; V: TRBV28
CDR3: CASSLQGSQPQHF; DNA: TGTGCCAGCAGTTTACAGGGGAGCCAGCCCCAGCATTTT; D: NA; size: NA; J: TRBJ1-5; V: TRBV28
CDR3: CAWSEKTGGSYTEAFF; DNA: TGTGCCTGGAGTGAAAAGACAGGGGGCTCTTATACTGAAGCTTTCTTT; D: TRBD1; size: NA; J: TRBJ1-1; V: TRBV30
CDR3: CASSDVYSNQPQHF; DNA: TGTGCCAGCAGTGACGTTTATAGCAATCAGCCCCAGCATTTT; D: NA; size: NA; J: TRBJ1-5; V: TRBV2